This record covers a single T cell receptor beta chain. Per the study methods: Reference gene primer amplification gave nucleated cell count estimates. Libraries were prepared by immunoSEQ multiplex PCR; TCRdb keeps only in-frame clonotypes and omits some of them. That table is the source of V, J and clone size, and D and trimming were worked out from the DNA. The sample holds approximately 130,000 clones, 81% seen once. The V end was cut by 2 bases, the J end by 6 bases, with 11 bases between. CDR3 length: 14 residues. The germline CDR1 and CDR2 sequences are KGHSH and LQKENI. The data are from a study of blood T cell repertoires in COVID-19. The wider study: Italy, Spain and the United States were the sources of the convalescent and acute COVID-19 samples. PBMCs, B-cell-depleted T cells, or T cells were the source of the cDNA or gDNA that made up the material.

Sequencing was performed on peripheral blood. This chain connects TRBV18 to TRBJ1-5; D is possibly TRBD1 (5 bases). The receptor was isolated from a woman aged 55-70 years with active or convalescent COVID-19. The CDR3 region has the DNA TGTGCCAGCTCACCAGGGCAGGGCCTTCAGCCCCAGCATTTT. Its translation: CASSPGQGLQPQHF.